Listed below are T cell receptor beta chains from one sample, sequenced in a study of radiotherapy plus CTLA-4 blockade in lung cancer. Profiled with immunoSEQ multiplex PCR; TCRdb holds only in-frame clones, not every one. The table has tens of thousands of clones, approximately 80% seen once; the top ten hold 3.5% to 4.5%. Sequencing was performed on peripheral blood, taken from a patient treated with radiotherapy plus ipilimumab. The receptors come from a human donor with non-small cell lung cancer who had a complete response to radiotherapy plus ipilimumab. The CDR3 runs from the conserved cysteine through the conserved F or W. The D gene is left open where the match is weak. A clone size is listed for some rows: how often the clone was seen (once, few, many), or a class if it is expanded.

TRBJ1-2 | few | TRBV10-3 | TRBD1 | CAISEAGTGSNGYTF | TGTGCCATCAGTGAGGCCGGGACAGGGTCGAATGGCTACACCTTC
TRBJ2-1 | once | TRBV5-4 | NA | CASTPGGGHNEQFF | TGTGCCAGCACCCCGGGTGGGGGGCACAATGAGCAGTTCTTC
TRBJ1-1 | NA | TRBV19 | TRBD1 | CASNDRVTEAFF | TGTGCCAGTAATGACAGGGTGACTGAAGCTTTCTTT
TRBJ2-5 | NA | TRBV11-3 | NA | CASRLTGRETQYF | TGTGCCAGCAGATTAACAGGGCGAGAGACCCAGTACTTC
TRBJ2-5 | NA | TRBV29-1 | TRBD2 | CSVEAGGAETQYF | TGCAGCGTTGAAGCGGGGGGGGCGGAGACCCAGTACTTC
TRBJ2-2 | medium-sized | TRBV6-4 | TRBD2 | CASSAEAGPGTGELFF | TGTGCCAGCAGTGCGGAAGCGGGGCCGGGGACCGGGGAGCTGTTTTTT
TRBJ2-7 | NA | TRBV2 | NA | CASSPNYEQYF | TGTGCCAGCAGTCCAAATTACGAGCAGTACTTC
TRBJ1-5 | NA | TRBV5-6 | NA | CASSQAIGGWSNQPQHF | TGTGCCAGCAGCCAAGCAATCGGGGGCTGGAGCAATCAGCCCCAGCATTTT
TRBJ2-7 | NA | TRBV7-2 | TRBD1 | CASSLGSVAGGYEQYF | TGTGCCAGCAGCTTAGGATCAGTGGCAGGGGGCTACGAGCAGTACTTC
TRBJ2-7 | few | TRBV5-4 | TRBD2 | CASSLGAGGPNYEQYF | TGTGCCAGCAGCTTGGGAGCGGGGGGACCAAACTACGAGCAGTACTTC
TRBJ1-5 | NA | TRBV7-9 | NA | CASSPGGWGSNQPQHF | TGTGCCAGCAGCCCAGGTGGGTGGGGGAGCAATCAGCCCCAGCATTTT
TRBJ2-1 | NA | TRBV2 | TRBD2 | CASRRLAGAIEQFF | TGTGCCAGCAGGCGACTAGCGGGCGCAATCGAGCAGTTCTTC
TRBJ1-1 | NA | TRBV2 | NA | CASSEEQGGEAFF | TGTGCCAGCAGTGAGGAACAGGGTGGAGAAGCTTTCTTT
TRBJ2-2 | NA | TRBV10-2 | TRBD1 | CASSEMPGQGNTGELFF | TGCGCCAGCAGTGAGATGCCGGGACAGGGGAACACCGGGGAGCTGTTTTTT
TRBJ1-3 | NA | TRBV5-5 | NA | CASSVDQGFGNTIYF | TGTGCCAGCAGCGTAGACCAGGGCTTTGGAAACACCATATATTTT
TRBJ1-3 | NA | TRBV2 | NA | CASMIETTIYF | TGTGCCAGCATGATAGAAACCACCATATATTTT
TRBJ2-2 | few | TRBV7-9 | TRBD2 | CASSLVTASGTGELFF | TGTGCCAGCAGCTTAGTCACGGCTAGCGGCACCGGGGAGCTGTTTTTT
TRBJ1-2 | few | TRBV5-1 | NA | CASSPGTEYGYTF | TGCGCCAGCAGCCCCGGGACCGAGTATGGCTACACCTTC
TRBJ1-2 | NA | TRBV12-5 | NA | CASGQSNYGYTF | TGTGCTAGTGGCCAGTCTAACTATGGCTACACCTTC
TRBJ1-2 | NA | TRBV5-8 | TRBD1 | CASSLAGTGVNYGYTF | TGTGCCAGCAGCTTGGCCGGGACAGGGGTCAACTATGGCTACACCTTC
TRBJ1-1 | NA | TRBV18 | NA | CASSPREGDLNTEAFF | TGTGCCAGCTCACCACGAGAGGGGGACCTGAACACTGAAGCTTTCTTT
TRBJ1-1 | once | TRBV4-1 | NA | CASSPQVPGRTEAFF | TGCGCCAGCAGTCCGCAAGTTCCGGGGAGGACTGAAGCTTTCTTT
TRBJ1-5 | NA | TRBV19 | NA | CASSIEGVGNQPQHF | TGTGCCAGTAGTATAGAGGGAGTGGGCAATCAGCCCCAGCATTTT
TRBJ2-5 | NA | TRBV7-8 | NA | CASGASQETQYF | TGTGCCAGCGGTGCTAGCCAAGAGACCCAGTACTTC
TRBJ1-1 | NA | TRBV7-8 | NA | CASSPPGGRGEAFF | TGTGCCAGCAGCCCACCGGGAGGGCGGGGTGAAGCTTTCTTT
TRBJ2-3 | NA | TRBV19 | TRBD1 | CASSRGRDTDTQYF | TGTGCCAGTAGCAGGGGGCGCGACACAGATACGCAGTATTTT
TRBJ2-1 | NA | TRBV9 | NA | CASSVSGEAYNEQFF | TGTGCCAGCAGCGTATCAGGGGAGGCCTACAATGAGCAGTTCTTC